Sequencing of this T cell receptor beta chain was carried out in a study of blood T cell repertoires in COVID-19. For the study at large: Specimens from acute and convalescent COVID-19 originated in the United States, Italy and Spain.

V was trimmed by 6 bases and J by 2 bases, leaving 11 bases between them. The CDR3 extends over 14 amino acids. Germline V gene sequence: CDR1 SNHLY, CDR2 FYNNEI. This clone was detected only a few times. Methods used by the authors: Researchers report that nucleated cell counts were estimated from reference gene primer amplification. Libraries were prepared by immunoSEQ multiplex PCR; TCRdb keeps only in-frame clonotypes and omits some of them. V and J calls and clone size are given by that table; D and trimming were obtained from the DNA. Here the sample spans approximately 15,000 clones, roughly 87% being singletons.

The V call is TRBV2, the J call TRBJ2-4; a weak D match, TRBD1 (6 bases). The sequence was obtained from a human donor with active COVID-19. The donor label of this sample is uncertain. The specimen sequenced was peripheral blood. The CDR3 loop reads CASRNRVSKNIQYF. Written as DNA, the CDR3 is TGTGCCAGCAGGAACAGGGTTTCCAAAAACATTCAGTACTTC.